Included here is one T cell receptor (beta chain) sequence, with context. The antigen is unknown. Sequencing used immunoSEQ multiplex PCR; TCRdb keeps in-frame clones, though not all of them. The repertoire holds 95,000 to 150,000 clones, roughly 90% seen once, with about 7.5% in the top ten. The data derive from a study of T cell responses to AZD1222 COVID-19 vaccine. Second doses at about 4 or about 12 weeks were pooled. Germline-derived CDR1 and CDR2 are SGHTA and FQGNSA. Trimming cost V 5 bases and J 3 bases; bases outside gene matches: 8. The CDR3 is 15 amino acids. Study-level results: Targets within unmutated variant regions were reportedly found for nearly half of spike-specific TCRs. After two AZD1222 doses, spike-specific TCR breadth and depth rose versus day 0.

This sample comprised peripheral blood, obtained 28 days after the second AZD1222 dose. The J gene is TRBJ1-1, the V gene TRBV7-2, with 8 bases matching TRBD1. The TCR sequence derives from an adult who received the AZD1222 COVID-19 vaccine. The CDR3 coding sequence is TGTGCCAGCAGCCCCGCCAGGGGGCGTGACACTGAAGCTTTCTTT. This translates into CASSPARGRDTEAFF.